This T cell receptor beta chain was obtained from a study of T cell responses to AZD1222 COVID-19 vaccine. Sequencing was performed with immunoSEQ multiplex PCR; in TCRdb, only in-frame clones are kept and a portion is missing. The sample contains more than 85,000 clones, over 75% of which appear only once. Trimming pared 2 bases from V and 0 bases from J, leaving 12 bases between. This CDR3 has 16 amino acids. CDR1 is SGHRS and CDR2 is YFSETQ in the germline V gene. General study results and limits: Repertoire sampling occurred only after the peak T cell response. Donors were mostly white British, more females; clonal diversity possibly underestimated. Reports indicate that nearly half of spike-specific TCRs are directed at unmutated variant regions.

With regard to this clone: Its antigen is undetermined.

The V call is TRBV5-1, the J call TRBJ1-3; weak D call: TRBD1 (6 bases). The sample here was peripheral blood, taken 28 days after the second AZD1222 dose. This clonotype originated in an adult who received the AZD1222 COVID-19 vaccine. CDR3 DNA sequence: TGCGCCAGCAGCTTAAGGGGGGCACTCTCTGGAAACACCATATATTTT. Amino acids: CASSLRGALSGNTIYF. The full variable domain, in which reference TRBV5-1 and TRBJ1-3 provide the parts outside the CDR3, is KAGVTQTPRYLIKTRGQQVTLSCSPISGHRSVSWYQQTPGQGLQFLFEYFSETQRNKGNFPGRFSGRQFSNSRSEMNVSTLELGDSALYLCASSLRGALSGNTIYFGEGSWLTVV.